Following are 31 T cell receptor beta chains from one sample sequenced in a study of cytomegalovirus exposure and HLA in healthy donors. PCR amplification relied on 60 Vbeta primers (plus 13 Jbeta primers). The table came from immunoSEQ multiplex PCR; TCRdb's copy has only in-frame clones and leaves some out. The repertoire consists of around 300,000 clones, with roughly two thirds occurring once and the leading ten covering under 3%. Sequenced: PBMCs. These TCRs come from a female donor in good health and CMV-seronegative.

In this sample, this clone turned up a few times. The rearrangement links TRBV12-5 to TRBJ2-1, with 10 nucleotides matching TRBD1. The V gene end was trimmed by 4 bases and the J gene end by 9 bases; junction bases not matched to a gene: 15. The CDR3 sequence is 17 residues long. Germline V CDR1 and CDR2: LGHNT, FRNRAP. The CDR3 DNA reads TGTGCTAGTGGTTCCCCTAACCGGGACAGGGGCCTGGGTGAGCAGTTCTTC. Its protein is CASGSPNRDRGLGEQFF. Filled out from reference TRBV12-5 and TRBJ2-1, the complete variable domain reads DARVTQTPRHKVTEMGQEVTMRCQPILGHNTVFWYRQTMMQGLELLAYFRNRAPLDDSGMPKDRFSAEMPDATLATLKIQPSEPRDSAVYFCASGSPNRDRGLGEQFFGPGTRLTVL.

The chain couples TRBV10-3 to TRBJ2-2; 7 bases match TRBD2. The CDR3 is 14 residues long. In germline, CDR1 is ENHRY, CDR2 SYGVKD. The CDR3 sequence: CAIGASGNTGELFF. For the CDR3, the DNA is TGTGCGATCGGGGCTAGCGGGAACACCGGGGAGCTGTTTTTT.

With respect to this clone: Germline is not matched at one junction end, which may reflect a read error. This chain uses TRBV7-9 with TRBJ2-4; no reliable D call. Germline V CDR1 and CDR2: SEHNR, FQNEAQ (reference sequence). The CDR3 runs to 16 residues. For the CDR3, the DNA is TGTTCCAGCAGCTTATGGCAGAACCTAGCCAAAAACATTCAGTACTTC. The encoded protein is CSSSLWQNLAKNIQYF. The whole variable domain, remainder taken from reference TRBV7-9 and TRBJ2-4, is DTGVSQNPRHKITKRGQNVTFRCDPISEHNRLYWYRQTLGQGPEFLTYFQNEAQLEKSRLLSDRFSAERPKGSFSTLEIQRTEQGDSAMYLCSSSLWQNLAKNIQYFGAGTRLSVL.

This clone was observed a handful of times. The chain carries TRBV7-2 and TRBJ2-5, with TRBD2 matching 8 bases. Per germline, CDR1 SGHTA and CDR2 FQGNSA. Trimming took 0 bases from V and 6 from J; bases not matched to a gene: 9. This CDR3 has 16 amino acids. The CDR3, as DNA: TGTGCCAGCAGCTTAGCGCAGAGCGGGAGCATCCAGACCCAGTACTTC. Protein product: CASSLAQSGSIQTQYF.

Written as DNA, the CDR3 is TGCGCCAGCAGCGTCGACAGTAACTATGGCTACACCTTC. It specifies CASSVDSNYGYTF. The chain is built from TRBV5-1 and TRBJ1-2, with D perhaps TRBD1 (5 bases). The germline V gene has CDR1 SGHRS and CDR2 YFSETQ. Between the trimmed V and J ends, which lost 4 bases and 1 base, there was a span of 8 bases. CDR3 length: 13 amino acids.

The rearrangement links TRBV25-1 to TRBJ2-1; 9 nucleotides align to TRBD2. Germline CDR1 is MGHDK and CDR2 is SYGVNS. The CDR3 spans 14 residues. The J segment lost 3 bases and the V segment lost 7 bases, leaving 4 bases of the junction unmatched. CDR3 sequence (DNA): TGTGCCAGCATGCGTAGCGGGAGCTACAATGAGCAGTTCTTC. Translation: CASMRSGSYNEQFF.

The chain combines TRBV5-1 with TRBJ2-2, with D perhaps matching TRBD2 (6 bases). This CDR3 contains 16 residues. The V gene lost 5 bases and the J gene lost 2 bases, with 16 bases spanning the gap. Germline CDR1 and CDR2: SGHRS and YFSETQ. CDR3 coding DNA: TGCGCCAGCAGGGCCGGGACTTTCCTTAACACCGGGGAGCTGTTTTTT. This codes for CASRAGTFLNTGELFF.

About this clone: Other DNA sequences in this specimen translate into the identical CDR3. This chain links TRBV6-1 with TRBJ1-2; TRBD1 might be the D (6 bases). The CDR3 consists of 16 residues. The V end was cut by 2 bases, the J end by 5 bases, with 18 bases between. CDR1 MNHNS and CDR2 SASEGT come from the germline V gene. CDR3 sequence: CASSEFFQGPGYGYTF. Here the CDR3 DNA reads TGTGCCAGCAGTGAATTTTTTCAGGGGCCAGGATATGGCTACACCTTC.

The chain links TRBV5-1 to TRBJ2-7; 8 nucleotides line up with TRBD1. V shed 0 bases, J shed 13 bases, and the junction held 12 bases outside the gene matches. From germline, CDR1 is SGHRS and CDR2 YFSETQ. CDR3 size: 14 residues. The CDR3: CASSLGGADRVKYF. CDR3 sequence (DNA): TGCGCCAGCAGCTTGGGCGGTGCGGACAGGGTAAAATACTTC.

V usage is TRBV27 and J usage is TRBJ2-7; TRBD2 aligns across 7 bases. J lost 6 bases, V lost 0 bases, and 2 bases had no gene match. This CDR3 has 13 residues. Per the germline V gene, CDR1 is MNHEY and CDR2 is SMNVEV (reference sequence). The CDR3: CASSLSKRGEQYF. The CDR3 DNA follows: TGTGCCAGCAGTTTATCGAAGCGGGGCGAGCAGTACTTC.

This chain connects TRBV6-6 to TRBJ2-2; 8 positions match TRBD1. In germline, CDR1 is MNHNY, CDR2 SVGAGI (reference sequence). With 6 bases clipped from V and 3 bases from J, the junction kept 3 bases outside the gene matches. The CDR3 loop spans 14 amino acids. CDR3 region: CASSRGQDTGELFF. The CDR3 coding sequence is TGTGCCAGCAGCAGGGGACAGGACACCGGGGAGCTGTTTTTT.

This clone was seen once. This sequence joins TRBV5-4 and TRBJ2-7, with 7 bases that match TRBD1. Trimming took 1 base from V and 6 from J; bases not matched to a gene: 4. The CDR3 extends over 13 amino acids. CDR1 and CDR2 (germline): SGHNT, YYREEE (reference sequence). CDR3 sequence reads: CASSLPRQGEQYF. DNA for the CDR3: TGTGCCAGCAGCTTGCCCAGACAGGGCGAGCAGTACTTC.

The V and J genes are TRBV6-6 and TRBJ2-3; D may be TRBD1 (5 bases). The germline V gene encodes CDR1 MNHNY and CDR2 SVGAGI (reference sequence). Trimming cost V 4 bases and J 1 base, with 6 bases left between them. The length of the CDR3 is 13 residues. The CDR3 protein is CASSLTGTDTQYF. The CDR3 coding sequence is TGTGCCAGCAGTTTGACAGGCACAGATACGCAGTATTTT.

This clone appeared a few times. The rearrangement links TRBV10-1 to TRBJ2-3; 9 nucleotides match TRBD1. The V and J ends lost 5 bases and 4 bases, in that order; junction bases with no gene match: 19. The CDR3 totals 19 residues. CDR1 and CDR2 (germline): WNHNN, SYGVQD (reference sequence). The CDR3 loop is CASSTEGQGGEFDPDTQYF. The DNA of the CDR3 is TGCGCCAGCAGTACCGAGGGACAGGGCGGAGAATTCGACCCAGATACGCAGTATTTT.

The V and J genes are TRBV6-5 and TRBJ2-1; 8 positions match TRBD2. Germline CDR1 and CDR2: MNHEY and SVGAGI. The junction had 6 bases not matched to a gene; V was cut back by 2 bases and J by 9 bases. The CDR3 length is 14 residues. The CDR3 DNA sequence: TGTGCCAGCAGTTACAGAGCGGGAGTGGGTGAGCAGTTCTTC. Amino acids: CASSYRAGVGEQFF.

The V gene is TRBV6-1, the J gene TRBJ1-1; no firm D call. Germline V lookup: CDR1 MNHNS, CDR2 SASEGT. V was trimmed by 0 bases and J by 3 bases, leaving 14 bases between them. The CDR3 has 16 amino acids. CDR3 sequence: CASSEAVVGRDTEAFF. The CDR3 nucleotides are TGTGCCAGCAGTGAAGCCGTGGTCGGCCGGGACACTGAAGCTTTCTTT.

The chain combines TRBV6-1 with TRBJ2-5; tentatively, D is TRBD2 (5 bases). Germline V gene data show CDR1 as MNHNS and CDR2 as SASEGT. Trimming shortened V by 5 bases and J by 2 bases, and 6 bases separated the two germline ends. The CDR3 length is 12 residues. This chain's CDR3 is CASSRDQETQYF. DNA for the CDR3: TGTGCCAGCAGTCGGGATCAAGAGACCCAGTACTTC.

The CDR3, as DNA: TGTGCCAGCAGTTTGGGGGGGAGCCCCTACGAGCAGTACTTC. It encodes CASSLGGSPYEQYF. The chain joins TRBV27 to TRBJ2-7; 7 nucleotides match TRBD2. The ends lost 3 bases at V and 2 bases at J; junction bases unmatched: 4. Germline CDR1 reads MNHEY; CDR2 reads SMNVEV (reference sequence). This CDR3 comprises 14 residues.

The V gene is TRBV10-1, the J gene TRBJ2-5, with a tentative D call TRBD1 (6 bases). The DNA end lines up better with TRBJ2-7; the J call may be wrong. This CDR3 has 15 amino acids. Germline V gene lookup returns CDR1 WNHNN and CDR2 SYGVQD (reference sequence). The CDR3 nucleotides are TGCGCCAGTAAGAACACCGGGACATCCAATTACGAGCAGTACTTC. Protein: CASKNTGTSNYEQYF.

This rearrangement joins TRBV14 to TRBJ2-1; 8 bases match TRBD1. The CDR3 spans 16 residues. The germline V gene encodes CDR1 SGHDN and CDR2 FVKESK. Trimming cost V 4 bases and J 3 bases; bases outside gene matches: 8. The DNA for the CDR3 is TGTGCCAGCAGCCCTTGGCAGGGGGCCCTCTACAATGAGCAGTTCTTC. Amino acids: CASSPWQGALYNEQFF. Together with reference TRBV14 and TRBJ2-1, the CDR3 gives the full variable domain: EAGVTQFPSHSVIEKGQTVTLRCDPISGHDNLYWYRRVMGKEIKFLLHFVKESKQDESGMPNNRFLAERTGGTYSTLKVQPAELEDSGVYFCASSPWQGALYNEQFFGPGTRLTVL.

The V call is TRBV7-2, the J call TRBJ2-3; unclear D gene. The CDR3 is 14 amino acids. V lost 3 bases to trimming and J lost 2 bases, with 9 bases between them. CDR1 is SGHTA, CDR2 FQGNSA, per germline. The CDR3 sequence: CASSFFAITDTQYF. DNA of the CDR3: TGTGCCAGCAGCTTTTTTGCGATCACAGATACGCAGTATTTT. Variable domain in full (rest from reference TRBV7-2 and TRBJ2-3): GAGVSQSPSNKVTEKGKDVELRCDPISGHTALYWYRQSLGQGLEFLIYFQGNSAPDKSGLPSDRFSAERTGGSVSTLTIQRTQQEDSAVYLCASSFFAITDTQYFGPGTRLTVL.

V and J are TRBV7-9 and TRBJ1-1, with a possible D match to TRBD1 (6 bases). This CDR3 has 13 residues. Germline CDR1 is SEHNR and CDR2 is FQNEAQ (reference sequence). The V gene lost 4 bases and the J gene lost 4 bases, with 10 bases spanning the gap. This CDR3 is CASSSRGSTEAFF. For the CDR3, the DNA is TGTGCCAGCAGCTCCAGGGGTAGCACTGAAGCTTTCTTT.

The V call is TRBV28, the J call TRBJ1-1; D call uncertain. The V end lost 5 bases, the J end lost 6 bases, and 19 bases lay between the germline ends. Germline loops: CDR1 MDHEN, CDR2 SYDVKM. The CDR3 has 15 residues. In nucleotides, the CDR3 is TGTGCCAGCAGTGTTACGGAATCCCGGGGATCTGAAGCTTTCTTT. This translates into CASSVTESRGSEAFF. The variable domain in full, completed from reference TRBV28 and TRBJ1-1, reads DVKVTQSSRYLVKRTGEKVFLECVQDMDHENMFWYRQDPGLGLRLIYFSYDVKMKEKGDIPEGYSVSREKKERFSLILESASTNQTSMYLCASSVTESRGSEAFFGQGTRLTVV.

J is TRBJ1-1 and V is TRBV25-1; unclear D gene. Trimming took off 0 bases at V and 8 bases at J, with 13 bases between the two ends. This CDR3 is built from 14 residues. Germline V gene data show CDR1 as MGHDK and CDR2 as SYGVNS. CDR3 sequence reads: CASSEYAGGREAFF. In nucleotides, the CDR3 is TGTGCCAGCAGTGAATACGCTGGAGGCAGAGAAGCTTTCTTT.

CDR3 sequence: CASKNRAATSYEQYF. The CDR3 nucleotides are TGTGCCAGCAAAAACAGGGCCGCTACCTCCTACGAGCAGTACTTC. V gene TRBV27 combines with J gene TRBJ2-7; the D gene is possibly TRBD1 (6 bases). Trimming took 7 bases from V and 0 from J, leaving 16 bases between them. The CDR3 sequence is 15 residues long. The germline gives CDR1 MNHEY, CDR2 SMNVEV (reference sequence).

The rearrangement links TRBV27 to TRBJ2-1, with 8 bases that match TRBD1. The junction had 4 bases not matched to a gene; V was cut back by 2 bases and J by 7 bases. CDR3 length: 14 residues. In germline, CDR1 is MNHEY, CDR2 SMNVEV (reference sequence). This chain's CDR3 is CASSLQGAGNEQFF. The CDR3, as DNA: TGTGCCAGCAGTTTACAGGGGGCGGGTAATGAGCAGTTCTTC.

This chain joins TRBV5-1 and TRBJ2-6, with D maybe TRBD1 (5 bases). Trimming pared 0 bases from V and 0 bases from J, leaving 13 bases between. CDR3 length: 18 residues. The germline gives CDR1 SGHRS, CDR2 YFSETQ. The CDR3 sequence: CASSLADSHSSGANVLTF. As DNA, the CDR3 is TGCGCCAGCAGCTTGGCCGACAGCCATAGCTCTGGGGCCAACGTCCTGACTTTC.

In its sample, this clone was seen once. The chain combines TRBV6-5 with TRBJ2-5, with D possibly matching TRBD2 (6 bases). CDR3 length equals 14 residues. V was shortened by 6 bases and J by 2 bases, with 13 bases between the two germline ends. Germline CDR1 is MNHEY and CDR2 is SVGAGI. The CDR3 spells CASSQRDWQETQYF. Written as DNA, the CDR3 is TGTGCCAGCAGCCAACGGGACTGGCAAGAGACCCAGTACTTC.

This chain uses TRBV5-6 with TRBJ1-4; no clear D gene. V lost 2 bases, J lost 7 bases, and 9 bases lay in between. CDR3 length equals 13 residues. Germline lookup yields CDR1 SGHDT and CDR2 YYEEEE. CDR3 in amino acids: CASSLREVEKLFF. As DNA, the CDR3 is TGTGCCAGCAGCTTACGGGAAGTTGAAAAACTGTTTTTT.

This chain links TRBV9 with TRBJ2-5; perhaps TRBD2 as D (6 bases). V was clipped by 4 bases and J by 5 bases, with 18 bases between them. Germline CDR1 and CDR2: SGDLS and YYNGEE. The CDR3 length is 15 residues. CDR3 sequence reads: CASSPTGLRGETQYF. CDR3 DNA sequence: TGTGCCAGCAGCCCAACGGGACTTCGGGGCGAGACCCAGTACTTC. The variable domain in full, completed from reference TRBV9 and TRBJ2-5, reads DSGVTQTPKHLITATGQRVTLRCSPRSGDLSVYWYQQSLDQGLQFLIQYYNGEERAKGNILERFSAQQFPDLHSELNLSSLELGDSALYFCASSPTGLRGETQYFGPGTRLLVL.

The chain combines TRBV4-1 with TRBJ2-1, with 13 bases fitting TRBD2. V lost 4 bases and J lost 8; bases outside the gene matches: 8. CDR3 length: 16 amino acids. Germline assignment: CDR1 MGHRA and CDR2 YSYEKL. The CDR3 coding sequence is TGCGCCAGCAGCCTGCGACTAGCGGGAGGTAATGATGAGCAGTTCTTC. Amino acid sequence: CASSLRLAGGNDEQFF.